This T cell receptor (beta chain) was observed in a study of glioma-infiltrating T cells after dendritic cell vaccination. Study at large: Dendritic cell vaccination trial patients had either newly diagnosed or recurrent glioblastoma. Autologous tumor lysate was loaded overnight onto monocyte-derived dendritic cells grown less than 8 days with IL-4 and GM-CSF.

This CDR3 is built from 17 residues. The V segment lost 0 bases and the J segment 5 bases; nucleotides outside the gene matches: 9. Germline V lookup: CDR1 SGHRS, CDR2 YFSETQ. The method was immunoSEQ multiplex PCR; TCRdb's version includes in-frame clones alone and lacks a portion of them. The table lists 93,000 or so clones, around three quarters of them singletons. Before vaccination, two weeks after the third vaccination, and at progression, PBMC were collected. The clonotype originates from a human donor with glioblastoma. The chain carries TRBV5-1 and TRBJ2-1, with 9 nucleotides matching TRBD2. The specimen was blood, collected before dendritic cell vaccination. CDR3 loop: CASSLVRLAGAHNEQFF. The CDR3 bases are TGCGCCAGCAGCTTGGTTAGGTTAGCGGGGGCCCACAATGAGCAGTTCTTC.